This T cell receptor (beta chain) was identified during a study of T cells and Merkel cell carcinoma outcomes. Study-wide findings and caveats: Merkel cell carcinoma outcomes were reportedly predicted by repertoire and T-cell density.

The CDR3 is made up of 17 amino acids. Trimming cost V 5 bases and J 1 base, with 19 bases left between them. CDR1 is MNHEY and CDR2 is SMNVEV in the germline V gene (reference sequence). As regards this clone: No antigen is known for it.

The protocol was immunoSEQ multiplex PCR, while the TCRdb copy is restricted to in-frame clones and leaves out a portion. The repertoire holds about 19,000 clones, with roughly four fifths as singletons. The chain couples TRBV27 to TRBJ2-3; D perhaps matches TRBD2 (6 bases). The sequencing sample was made of tumor tissue from Merkel cell carcinoma. The TCR sequence derives from a human donor with Merkel cell carcinoma. CDR3 DNA sequence: TGTGCCAGCAGTCCTACCCCGACTAGTTGGGGCACAGATACGCAGTATTTT. It encodes CASSPTPTSWGTDTQYF.